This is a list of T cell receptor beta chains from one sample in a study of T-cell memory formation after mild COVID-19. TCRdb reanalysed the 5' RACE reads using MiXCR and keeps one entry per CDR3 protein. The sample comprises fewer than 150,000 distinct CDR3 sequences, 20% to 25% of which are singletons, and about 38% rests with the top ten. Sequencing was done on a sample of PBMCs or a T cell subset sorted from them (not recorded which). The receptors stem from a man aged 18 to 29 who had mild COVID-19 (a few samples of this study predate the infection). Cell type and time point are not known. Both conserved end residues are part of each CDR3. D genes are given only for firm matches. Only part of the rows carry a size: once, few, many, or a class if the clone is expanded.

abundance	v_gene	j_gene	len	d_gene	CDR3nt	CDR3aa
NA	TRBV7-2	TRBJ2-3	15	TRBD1	TGTGCCAGCAGCTTCCGGGACAGGGGAATAGATACGCAGTATTTT	CASSFRDRGIDTQYF
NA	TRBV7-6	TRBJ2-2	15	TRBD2	TGTGCCAGCAGCTTAGACGGGGGGTACACCGGGGAGCTGTTTTTT	CASSLDGGYTGELFF
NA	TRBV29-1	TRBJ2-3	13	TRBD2	TGCACCCTTAGCGGGGGGGAATCAGATACGCAGTATTTT	CTLSGGESDTQYF
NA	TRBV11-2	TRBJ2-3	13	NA	TGTGCCAGCAGGTACCTCAGCCCAGATACGCAGTATTTT	CASRYLSPDTQYF
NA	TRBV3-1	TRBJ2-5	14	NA	TGTGCCAGCAGCCAAGTAATCCTGGGAGAGACCCAGTACTTC	CASSQVILGETQYF
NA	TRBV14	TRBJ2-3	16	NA	TGTGCCAGCAGCCAAGAGGGCGCAGGGGGCACAGATACGCAGTATTTT	CASSQEGAGGTDTQYF
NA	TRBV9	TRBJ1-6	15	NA	TGTGCCAGCAGCGGGGGCAGCACTTATAATTCACCCCTCCACTTT	CASSGGSTYNSPLHF
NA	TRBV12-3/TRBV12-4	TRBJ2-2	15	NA	TGTGCCAGCAGTTTAAACGGGGTAAACACCGGGGAGCTGTTTTTT	CASSLNGVNTGELFF
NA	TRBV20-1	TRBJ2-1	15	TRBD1	TGCAGTGCCGCGGGTGGGACAGGGATGTACAATGAGCAGTTCTTC	CSAAGGTGMYNEQFF
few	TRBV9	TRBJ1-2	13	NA	TGTGCCAGCAGCGTAGCAGGAGAACGTGGCTACACCTTC	CASSVAGERGYTF
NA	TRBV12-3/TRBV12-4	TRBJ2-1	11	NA	TGTGCCAGCAGTCTAGGGTCTGAGCAGTTCTTC	CASSLGSEQFF
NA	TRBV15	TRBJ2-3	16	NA	TGTGCCACCAGCAGAGACCCCCCAGGGGGGAAGAATACGCAGTATTTT	CATSRDPPGGKNTQYF
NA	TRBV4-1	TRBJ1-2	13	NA	TGCGCCAGCAGCCAAGAGCAACCTCATGGCTACACCTTC	CASSQEQPHGYTF
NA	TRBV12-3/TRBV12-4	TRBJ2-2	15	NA	TGTGCCAGCAGTTTCTTAGCCCCTCTCACCGGGGAGCTGTTTTTT	CASSFLAPLTGELFF
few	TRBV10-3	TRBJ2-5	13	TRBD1	TGTGCCATCAGGGACAGGGGGCAGGAGACCCAGTACTTC	CAIRDRGQETQYF
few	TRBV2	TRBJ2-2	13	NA	TGTGCCAGCCACGGGCTCGACACCGGGGAGCTGTTTTTT	CASHGLDTGELFF
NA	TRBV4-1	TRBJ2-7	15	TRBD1	TGCGCCAGCAGCCAGAAGGGGACAGGGAACTACGAGCAGTACTTC	CASSQKGTGNYEQYF
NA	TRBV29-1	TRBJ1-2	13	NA	TGCAGCGTTGATGCCCCAGGGAACTATGGCTACACCTTC	CSVDAPGNYGYTF
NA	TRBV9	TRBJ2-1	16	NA	TGTGCCAGCAGCGTAGGGTTCGGGACGGATCCTTCGGAGCAGTTCTTC	CASSVGFGTDPSEQFF
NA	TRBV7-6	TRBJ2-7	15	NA	TGTGCCAGCAGCTTAGACCTGGGGGCGCCCTACGAGCAGTACTTC	CASSLDLGAPYEQYF
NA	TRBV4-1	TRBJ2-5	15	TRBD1	TGCGCCAGCAGCATCAGACAGGGGGCCGTGGAGACCCAGTACTTC	CASSIRQGAVETQYF
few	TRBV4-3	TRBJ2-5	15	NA	TGCGCCAGCAGCCTAGCCCTGGGGGAACAAGAGACCCAGTACTTC	CASSLALGEQETQYF
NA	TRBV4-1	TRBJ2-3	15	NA	TGCGCCAGCAGCCAAGAAAGGGGCCGCAGGGATACGCAGTATTTT	CASSQERGRRDTQYF
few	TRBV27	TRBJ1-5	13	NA	TGTGCCGTGGGGGGGGGCATCCCAGGGCCCCAGCATTTT	CAVGGGIPGPQHF
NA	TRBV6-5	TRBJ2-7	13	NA	TGTGCCAGCAGTGTATCGACGGACTACGAGCAGTACTTC	CASSVSTDYEQYF
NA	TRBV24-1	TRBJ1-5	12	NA	TGTGCCACCAGTGAGGAAGATCAGCCCCAGCATTTT	CATSEEDQPQHF
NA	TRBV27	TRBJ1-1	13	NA	TGTGCCAGCAGTTTATGGAGCAGGGCTGAAGCTTTCTTT	CASSLWSRAEAFF
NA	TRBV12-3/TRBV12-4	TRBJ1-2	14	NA	TGTGCCAGCAGGGCCCGGGTGGGGTCGTCCGGCTACACCTTC	CASRARVGSSGYTF
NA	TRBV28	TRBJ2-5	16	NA	TGTGCCAGCAGTTTGGGGGACCGCGCAAATAGAGAGACCCAGTACTTC	CASSLGDRANRETQYF
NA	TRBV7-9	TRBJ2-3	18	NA	TGTGCCAGCAGCTTCGAGGGACTCCGGGACCCCTCTGTAGATACGCAGTATTTT	CASSFEGLRDPSVDTQYF
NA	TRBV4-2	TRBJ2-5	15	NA	TGTGCCAGCAGCCAAGAGGAGGCTAGTCTGGAGACCCAGTACTTC	CASSQEEASLETQYF
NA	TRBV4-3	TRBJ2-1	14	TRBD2	TGCGCCAGCAGCCAACGCGGGGGAAGAAATGAGCAGTTCTTC	CASSQRGGRNEQFF
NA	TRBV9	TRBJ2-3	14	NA	TGTGCCAGCAGCGCCCTAGGGGGGTCGGATACGCAGTATTTT	CASSALGGSDTQYF